Listed below are T cell receptor beta chains from one sample, sequenced in a study of graft-versus-host responses after intestinal transplantation. Here immunoSEQ multiplex PCR was the method, and the copy in TCRdb shows in-frame clones only, minus some. The sample carries around 30,000 clones, approximately 82% recorded once. The starting material was PBMCs, obtained around 28 days after intestinal transplant. These TCRs come from a human patient who received an intestinal transplant, so some T cells may come from the graft donor. The CDR3 runs from the conserved cysteine through the conserved F or W. Clone size is stated in some rows and not others, as once, few, many or a class when expanded.

abundance: NA
j_gene: TRBJ2-1
v_gene: TRBV5-1
CDR3aa: CASSLDIQGAGNEQFF

abundance: NA
j_gene: TRBJ2-7
v_gene: TRBV29-1
CDR3aa: CSVVTYEQYF

abundance: once
j_gene: TRBJ2-1
v_gene: TRBV10-2
CDR3aa: CASRPLAGDYNEQFF

abundance: NA
j_gene: TRBJ1-2
v_gene: TRBV28
CDR3aa: CASSSEGDNYGYTF

abundance: once
j_gene: TRBJ2-7
v_gene: TRBV6-5
CDR3aa: CASSGTRGPYEQYF

abundance: NA
j_gene: TRBJ2-2
v_gene: TRBV2
CDR3aa: CASSEASGQTTGELFF

abundance: NA
j_gene: TRBJ2-7
v_gene: TRBV30
CDR3aa: CAWSEGRSEQYF

abundance: NA
j_gene: TRBJ2-7
v_gene: TRBV4-1
CDR3aa: CASSHPSTGSSYEQYF

abundance: NA
j_gene: TRBJ2-3
v_gene: TRBV11-2
CDR3aa: CASSPSPSDQSTDTQYF

abundance: NA
j_gene: TRBJ1-2
v_gene: TRBV14
CDR3aa: CASSQVVGGYTF

abundance: NA
j_gene: TRBJ2-1
v_gene: TRBV11-2
CDR3aa: CASSLHSGYEQFF

abundance: NA
j_gene: TRBJ2-5
v_gene: TRBV11-2
CDR3aa: CASSLDGAGGFYQETQYF

abundance: NA
j_gene: TRBJ2-7
v_gene: TRBV28
CDR3aa: CASSPSGQVTYEQYF

abundance: few
j_gene: TRBJ2-7
v_gene: TRBV7-8
CDR3aa: CASSLLPGEQYF

abundance: few
j_gene: TRBJ2-5
v_gene: TRBV9
CDR3aa: CASSSSGGRQETQYF

abundance: NA
j_gene: TRBJ2-7
v_gene: TRBV27
CDR3aa: CASSPKWSAGYEQYF

abundance: NA
j_gene: TRBJ2-7
v_gene: TRBV27
CDR3aa: CASSVLGKPGTRSYEQYF

abundance: NA
j_gene: TRBJ2-7
v_gene: TRBV13
CDR3aa: CASSFIPGEQYF

abundance: NA
j_gene: TRBJ1-1
v_gene: TRBV5-1
CDR3aa: CASSWTGGNTEAFF

abundance: NA
j_gene: TRBJ1-6
v_gene: TRBV9
CDR3aa: CASSVGNISPLHF

abundance: NA
j_gene: TRBJ2-7
v_gene: TRBV10-3
CDR3aa: CAISELAGYEQYF

abundance: once
j_gene: TRBJ1-4
v_gene: TRBV5-1
CDR3aa: CASSLGTTNEKLFF

abundance: NA
j_gene: TRBJ2-7
v_gene: TRBV2
CDR3aa: CASSDSSGSYEQYF

abundance: NA
j_gene: TRBJ1-5
v_gene: TRBV19
CDR3aa: CASTRDILNQPQHF

abundance: NA
j_gene: TRBJ1-2
v_gene: TRBV9
CDR3aa: CASSPRDREPLYNYGYTF

abundance: NA
j_gene: TRBJ2-3
v_gene: TRBV7-3
CDR3aa: CASSPLAGGLTDTQYF

abundance: NA
j_gene: TRBJ2-7
v_gene: TRBV27
CDR3aa: CASSSDRDSLEQYF

abundance: NA
j_gene: TRBJ1-2
v_gene: TRBV6-5
CDR3aa: CASSYLGDGYGYTF

abundance: NA
j_gene: TRBJ2-7
v_gene: TRBV6-5
CDR3aa: CASSYSSRFDEQYF

abundance: NA
j_gene: TRBJ2-1
v_gene: TRBV27
CDR3aa: CASSLSPAGTNEQFF

abundance: NA
j_gene: TRBJ1-6
v_gene: TRBV4-2
CDR3aa: CASSQCGVCSYNSPLHF

abundance: NA
j_gene: TRBJ2-3
v_gene: TRBV19
CDR3aa: CASSMASGALGTQYF

abundance: NA
j_gene: TRBJ2-1
v_gene: TRBV11-2
CDR3aa: CASSLDGSEQFF

abundance: NA
j_gene: TRBJ2-3
v_gene: TRBV28
CDR3aa: CASSLQRGADTQYF

abundance: once
j_gene: TRBJ2-5
v_gene: TRBV2
CDR3aa: CASSEAYGKMQETQYF

abundance: once
j_gene: TRBJ2-3
v_gene: TRBV2
CDR3aa: CASSGTGAQADTQYF

abundance: NA
j_gene: TRBJ2-2
v_gene: TRBV9
CDR3aa: CASSVVDSGGRNTGELFF

abundance: NA
j_gene: TRBJ2-1
v_gene: TRBV7-6
CDR3aa: CASSSAMGLAEPPSYNEQFF

abundance: NA
j_gene: TRBJ2-3
v_gene: TRBV27
CDR3aa: CASNIGGGSPDTQYF

abundance: NA
j_gene: TRBJ2-7
v_gene: TRBV27
CDR3aa: CASSPLPGQGLGLNSYEQYF

abundance: NA
j_gene: TRBJ2-2
v_gene: TRBV28
CDR3aa: CASSLRQVNTGELFF

abundance: NA
j_gene: TRBJ1-1
v_gene: TRBV6-5
CDR3aa: CASSYSRILEAFF

abundance: NA
j_gene: TRBJ2-5
v_gene: TRBV28
CDR3aa: CASSLGRVRGTQYF

abundance: NA
j_gene: TRBJ1-5
v_gene: TRBV19
CDR3aa: CASSITRANQPQHF

abundance: NA
j_gene: TRBJ1-2
v_gene: TRBV30
CDR3aa: CAWRGTGGYGYTF

abundance: NA
j_gene: TRBJ2-1
v_gene: TRBV5-1
CDR3aa: CASSWSTSGSREQFF

abundance: NA
j_gene: TRBJ1-5
v_gene: TRBV27
CDR3aa: CASSLRAGSNQPQHF

abundance: NA
j_gene: TRBJ2-1
v_gene: TRBV7-7
CDR3aa: CASGQNGNEQFF

abundance: NA
j_gene: TRBJ2-1
v_gene: TRBV28
CDR3aa: CASSSGVEQFF

abundance: NA
j_gene: TRBJ2-5
v_gene: TRBV27
CDR3aa: CASSLGGSETQYF

abundance: NA
j_gene: TRBJ2-3
v_gene: TRBV6-1
CDR3aa: CASSLTDTQYF

abundance: NA
j_gene: TRBJ2-1
v_gene: TRBV9
CDR3aa: CASSVEQGAFNEQFF

abundance: NA
j_gene: TRBJ1-1
v_gene: TRBV5-4
CDR3aa: CASSLDLRGAQTEAFF

abundance: once
j_gene: TRBJ2-5
v_gene: TRBV12-5
CDR3aa: CASGRDRGKAETQYF

abundance: few
j_gene: TRBJ1-1
v_gene: TRBV10-3
CDR3aa: CAVSGLGTEAFF